This T cell receptor beta chain was obtained from a study of blood T cell repertoires in COVID-19 (dated by TCRdb to the early 2020s). Describing the broader study: Samples covering the acute and convalescent phases of COVID-19 were provided by collaborators in the United States, Italy and Spain. Where HLA class I and class II types were available, the types were taken from metadata supplied by the sample provider, not from assay-based typing. Deeply sampled blood TCRbeta repertoires from subjects exposed to, actively infected with, or recovered from COVID-19 were included in the dataset. A de-identified subject ID, COVID-19 status, age in years and sex were almost always included in the sample metadata. The samples were drawn from the first 160 participants of the ongoing ImmuneRACE study and from 1,254 subjects provided by 6 global collaborators. The prospective study material was composed of cDNA or gDNA derived from T cells, B-cell-depleted T cells, or PBMCs. The repertoires were released in a freely available public database meant as a resource for research on the immune response to SARS-CoV-2.

On this clone itself: This clone's antigen is unknown. Base qualities are not provided; no much larger clone lies one nucleotide away.

Results the study describes overall, beyond this receptor: Clinical and demographic metadata were provided uncurated, with the amount varying by source and participant.

At one collaborating source in Seattle, patients were enrolled during active infection and were followed longitudinally through the course of disease. The collaborating institutions used their own protocols to collect whole blood in K2EDTA tubes. Collaborator samples were shipped for TCRbeta analysis as frozen whole blood, isolated PBMCs, or DNA extracted from either sample type. The immunoSEQ Assay, a bias-controlled multiplex PCR, was used to amplify TCRbeta CDR3 regions from genomic DNA. The study's own analysis went as follows. The number of nucleated cells in each sample was estimated by amplification of reference gene primers within the assay. To quantify the absolute abundance of each unique TCRbeta CDR3 rearrangement, sequence reads were collapsed and filtered. Productive Simpson clonality was computed per sample as the square root of Simpson's diversity index over productive rearrangements. TCRdb carries this immuneACCESS record with in-frame sequences only. Its versions omit some clonotypes, under half of them owing to an unresolved V gene in the studies checked, with the rest unexplained. D and trimming come from the DNA, and the V and J calls and clone size come from that table. Recorded for this sample are 300,000 to 350,000 clones; 80% to 90% of them occurred a single time. The ten largest make up 7.5% to 10% of the sample.

V is cut back by 3 bases and J by 2 bases, with 2 bases in the junction unmatched. CDR1 and CDR2, per the germline V gene, are KGHSH and LQKENI. The CDR3 runs 14 residues from the cysteine to the phenylalanine. The DNA shown is the 42-base CDR3, in frame from base 1. The receptor comes from a man aged 25-45 years with COVID-19, enrolled during active disease. Sequenced input: peripheral blood. The V and J genes are TRBV18 and TRBJ1-2, and 8 junction bases match TRBD1. CDR3 reads: CASSPGQANYGYTF. The bases read TGTGCCAGCTCACCGGGACAGGCGAACTATGGCTACACCTTC.